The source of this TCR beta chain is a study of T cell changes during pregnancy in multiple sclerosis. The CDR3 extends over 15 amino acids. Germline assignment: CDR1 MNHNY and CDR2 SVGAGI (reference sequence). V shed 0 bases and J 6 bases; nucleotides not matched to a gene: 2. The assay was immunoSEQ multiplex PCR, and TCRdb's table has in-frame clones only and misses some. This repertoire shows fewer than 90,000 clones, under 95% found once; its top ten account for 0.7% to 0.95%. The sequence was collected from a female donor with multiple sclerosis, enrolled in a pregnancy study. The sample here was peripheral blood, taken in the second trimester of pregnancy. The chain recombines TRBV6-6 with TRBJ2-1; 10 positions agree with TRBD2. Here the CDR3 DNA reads TGTGCCAGCAGTTACTCCGCTAGCGGGGGCAATGAGCAGTTCTTC. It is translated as CASSYSASGGNEQFF.